A single sample gave rise to the 2 T cell receptor beta chains below, sequenced in a study of T cell responses to AZD1222 COVID-19 vaccine. Libraries were prepared by immunoSEQ multiplex PCR; TCRdb keeps only in-frame clonotypes and omits some of them. Found here are some 130,000 clones, about 93% of them singletons; the top ten hold approximately 6.5%. Specimen: peripheral blood, collected 28 days after the second AZD1222 dose. The receptors were sampled from an adult who received the AZD1222 COVID-19 vaccine.

CDR3 in amino acids: CASSYGTGAEQYF. CDR3 coding DNA: TGCGCCAGCAGCTACGGGACAGGGGCCGAGCAGTACTTC. The chain couples TRBV5-1 to TRBJ2-7; 10 bases fit TRBD1. Looked up from germline, CDR1 is SGHRS and CDR2 is YFSETQ. After removal of 3 bases from V and 6 bases from J, the junction contained 3 bases not matched to a gene. The CDR3 runs 13 residues.

The chain is built from TRBV19 and TRBJ2-2, with D uncertain. V shed 5 bases and J shed 0 bases, with 13 bases lying between them. The CDR3 totals 16 residues. CDR1 and CDR2 (germline): LNHDA, SQIVND (reference sequence). The DNA for the CDR3 is TGTGCCAGTAGTGCATACAGAGGTTCGAACACCGGGGAGCTGTTTTTT. It is translated as CASSAYRGSNTGELFF.